The 10 T cell receptor beta chains below come from one sample, sequenced in a study of untreated major depressive disorder (dated by TCRdb to 2016 to 2019). Here is what the overall study found, with its caveats: Sequencing confirmed higher TRBV05-01 (Vbeta 5.1) usage among CD4+ T cells of depressed patients than controls, with p = 0.040 in a one-tailed test.

Library preparation employed the immunoSEQ multiplex PCR assay. TCRdb obtained this table from immuneACCESS and retained in-frame rearrangements with V and J assigned. These tables miss some clones; where compared with another copy, unresolved V genes account for less than half of the shortfall, and the remainder is unexplained. Within this sample are about 13,000 clones, with nearly 95% of them counted one time only. 0.65% to 0.9% of the sample lies in the top ten. Their antigens are not known. Sequencing used CD4+ T cells from PBMCs. The receptors were sampled from a man younger than 45 with major depressive disorder.

This clone was detected only once. The J gene is TRBJ2-1, the V gene TRBV18; D unresolved. There are 12 residues in the CDR3. Germline V CDR1 and CDR2: KGHSH, LQKENI. The V end was cut by 4 bases, the J end by 8 bases, with 9 bases between. In DNA form, the CDR3 reads TGTGCCAGCTCACACAGCCGGGATGAGCAGTTCTTC. Protein sequence: CASSHSRDEQFF.

This rearrangement joins TRBV7-9 to TRBJ1-2, with TRBD1 as a possible D gene (5 bases). CDR3 size: 12 residues. Germline V gives CDR1 SEHNR, CDR2 FQNEAQ (reference sequence). Trimming pared 4 bases from V and 8 bases from J, leaving 11 bases between. The CDR3 DNA reads as TGTGCCAGCAGCTGGGCGGGGGACGGCTACACCTTC. Encoded protein: CASSWAGDGYTF.

V usage is TRBV30 and J usage is TRBJ2-6; tentatively, D is TRBD2 (5 bases). This CDR3 is built from 18 residues. V was clipped by 2 bases and J by 7 bases, with 24 bases between them. Germline V gene lookup returns CDR1 GTSNPN and CDR2 SVGIG (reference sequence). CDR3 sequence: CAWSRSPGLVVPANVLTF. DNA of the CDR3: TGTGCCTGGAGTCGATCCCCAGGACTGGTCGTGCCAGCCAACGTCCTGACTTTC.

This chain connects TRBV5-1 to TRBJ1-1, with 8 nucleotides matching TRBD1. The CDR3 is made up of 14 amino acids. The germline V gene encodes CDR1 SGHRS and CDR2 YFSETQ. With V trimmed by 4 bases and J by 3 bases, 5 bases remained unmatched. In DNA form, the CDR3 reads TGCGCCAGCAGCCTCCGGACAGGGCACACTGAAGCTTTCTTT. Translated, it gives CASSLRTGHTEAFF. Full variable domain (rest looked up from reference TRBV5-1 and TRBJ1-1): KAGVTQTPRYLIKTRGQQVTLSCSPISGHRSVSWYQQTPGQGLQFLFEYFSETQRNKGNFPGRFSGRQFSNSRSEMNVSTLELGDSALYLCASSLRTGHTEAFFGQGTRLTVV.

CDR3 protein: CASSLGAPYTGELFF. In nucleotides, the CDR3 is TGTGCCAGCAGCTTAGGGGCTCCCTACACCGGGGAGCTGTTTTTT. J is TRBJ2-2 and V is TRBV11-3, with no clear D. The V end was cut by 1 base, the J end by 3 bases, with 9 bases between. Germline V lookup: CDR1 SGHNT, CDR2 YENEEA. This CDR3 is built from 15 residues. Variable domain in full (rest from reference TRBV11-3 and TRBJ2-2): EAGVVQSPRYKIIEKKQPVAFWCNPISGHNTLYWYLQNLGQGPELLIRYENEEAVDDSQLPKDRFSAERLKGVDSTLKIQPAELGDSAVYLCASSLGAPYTGELFFGEGSRLTVL.

The CDR3 loop is CASSLRGRGRTDTQYF. DNA for the CDR3: TGTGCCAGCAGCCTCAGGGGGCGGGGGCGCACAGATACGCAGTATTTT. The rearrangement uses TRBV13 and TRBJ2-3; TRBD1 is a possible D gene (8 bases). Germline CDR1 and CDR2: PRHDT and FYEKMQ (reference sequence). V shed 5 bases and J shed 1 base, with 16 bases lying between them. This CDR3 is 16 amino acids long.

The genes are TRBV5-4 and TRBJ1-1; D is ambiguous. CDR1 SGHNT and CDR2 YYREEE come from the germline V gene (reference sequence). This CDR3 spans 14 amino acids. Trimming cost V 3 bases and J 1 base, with 10 bases left between them. The CDR3 here is CASSSIRGNTEAFF. CDR3 nucleotides: TGTGCCAGCAGCTCTATACGGGGGAACACTGAAGCTTTCTTT.

The chain couples TRBV5-1 to TRBJ1-1; 9 bases are shared with TRBD1. The V gene's germline CDR1 is SGHRS and CDR2 YFSETQ. This CDR3 is 15 amino acids long. Trimming at V came to 7 bases and at J to 2 bases, leaving 9 bases not matched to a gene. Here the CDR3 DNA reads TGCGCCAGCGGTCCTCCGGGACAGGGTAACACTGAAGCTTTCTTT. Translated: CASGPPGQGNTEAFF.

The chain carries TRBV7-8 and TRBJ1-1, with unresolved D. The CDR3 is 13 residues long. Germline-derived CDR1 and CDR2 are SGHVS and FQNEAQ. Trimming removed 1 base from V and 7 bases from J, with 10 bases in between. CDR3 amino acids: CASSLGTVNEAFF. Here the CDR3 DNA reads TGTGCCAGCAGCTTAGGTACGGTTAATGAAGCTTTCTTT.

This clone was detected only once. This chain joins TRBV25-1 and TRBJ1-4; 7 positions match TRBD1. V was pared by 4 bases and J by 0 bases, with 11 bases of the junction left unmatched. Germline V gene data show CDR1 as MGHDK and CDR2 as SYGVNS. The CDR3 extends over 18 amino acids. CDR3 residues: CASSGGTGQLATNEKLFF. In DNA, the CDR3 is TGTGCCAGCAGTGGTGGGACGGGACAGCTTGCAACTAATGAAAAACTGTTTTTT.